These 10 T cell receptor beta chains were all obtained from the same sample, sequenced in a study of blood T cell repertoires in COVID-19. TCRdb's table, derived via immunoSEQ multiplex PCR, lists solely in-frame clones and lacks some. The sample yields under 150,000 clones, roughly 80% seen once. Sequencing used peripheral blood. Receptors originate from a man between 50 and 59 years old with acute or convalescent COVID-19.

The chain combines TRBV11-2 with TRBJ1-1, with D perhaps TRBD1 (5 bases). The V end was cut by 8 bases, the J end by 4 bases, with 11 bases between. Germline CDR1 reads SGHAT; CDR2 reads FQNNGV. This CDR3 contains 12 residues. Here the CDR3 DNA reads TGTGCCAGCCGGAGGGGAGGCACTGAAGCTTTCTTT. As protein: CASRRGGTEAFF.

The gene calls are TRBV2 and TRBJ1-5; 9 bases fit TRBD1. Germline V gene lookup returns CDR1 SNHLY and CDR2 FYNNEI. This CDR3 contains 15 residues. The trim removed 2 bases at V and 7 bases at J, leaving 6 bases unmatched. The CDR3 DNA reads TGTGCCAGCAGTGAATTCGGACAGGGGAAGCAGCCCCAGCATTTT. Its translation: CASSEFGQGKQPQHF.

The chain joins TRBV18 to TRBJ1-1; D is ambiguous. This CDR3 comprises 14 residues. Deletions cut 5 bases from V and 1 base from J, with 11 bases between. Germline V lookup: CDR1 KGHSH, CDR2 LQKENI. The CDR3 sequence is CASSIASENTEAFF. DNA of the CDR3: TGTGCCAGCTCAATAGCTTCAGAGAACACTGAAGCTTTCTTT. The full variable domain, rest sourced from reference TRBV18 and TRBJ1-1, is NAGVMQNPRHLVRRRGQEARLRCSPMKGHSHVYWYRQLPEEGLKFMVYLQKENIIDESGMPKERFSAEFPKEGPSILRIQQVVRGDSAAYFCASSIASENTEAFFGQGTRLTVV.

The V call is TRBV9, the J call TRBJ2-2; perhaps TRBD2 as D (5 bases). The CDR3 loop spans 14 amino acids. CDR1 and CDR2 (germline): SGDLS, YYNGEE. V was clipped by 10 bases and J by 6 bases, with 19 bases between them. CDR3 bases: TGTGCCTCCGGGATTACCCCCCGGGCCGGGGAGCTGTTTTTT. Its protein is CASGITPRAGELFF.

The V gene is TRBV5-4, the J gene TRBJ2-3; 10 bases align to TRBD2. CDR3 length equals 16 residues. V was clipped by 4 bases and J by 8 bases; unmatched bases: 13. Germline CDR1 and CDR2: SGHNT and YYREEE (reference sequence). CDR3 sequence reads: CASSPIRSGGAPTQYF. The CDR3 DNA sequence: TGTGCCAGCAGCCCGATTCGGAGCGGGGGGGCCCCTACGCAGTATTTT.

V and J are TRBV5-4 and TRBJ1-1; TRBD1 agrees at 8 bases. There are 15 residues in the CDR3. From germline, CDR1 is SGHNT and CDR2 YYREEE (reference sequence). V lost 4 bases and J lost 5; bases outside the gene matches: 10. CDR3 residues: CASSKIGQGGTEAFF. The DNA for the CDR3 is TGTGCCAGCAGCAAGATAGGACAGGGAGGAACTGAAGCTTTCTTT.

J is TRBJ1-4 and V is TRBV19; D not certain. Trimming pared 6 bases from V and 4 bases from J, leaving 12 bases between. Germline V gene lookup returns CDR1 LNHDA and CDR2 SQIVND (reference sequence). This CDR3 contains 14 residues. CDR3 sequence: CASSLIGDNEKLFF. As DNA, the CDR3 is TGTGCCAGTAGCCTGATAGGAGATAATGAAAAACTGTTTTTT.

This sequence joins TRBV5-1 and TRBJ2-7, with 12 bases identical to TRBD1. V trimming: 4 bases; J trimming: 4 bases; junction bases outside the gene matches: 3. The CDR3 runs 14 residues. Per the germline V gene, CDR1 is SGHRS and CDR2 is YFSETQ. The DNA of the CDR3 is TGCGCCAGCAGCCGGGACAGGGGGCTGTACGAGCAGTACTTC. It specifies CASSRDRGLYEQYF.

The V gene is TRBV29-1, the J gene TRBJ2-7; 10 bases are a match to TRBD1. Germline assignment: CDR1 SQVTM and CDR2 ANQGSEA. Trimming at V came to 5 bases and at J to 0 bases, leaving 4 bases not matched to a gene. The CDR3 length is 14 residues. The CDR3 bases are TGCAGCGTTCGGACAGGGGGGGGCTCCTACGAGCAGTACTTC. Translation: CSVRTGGGSYEQYF.

The chain joins TRBV6-5 to TRBJ1-6; D is ambiguous. V was trimmed by 6 bases and J by 7 bases, leaving 10 bases between them. Germline-derived CDR1 and CDR2 are MNHEY and SVGAGI. The CDR3 runs 13 residues. This chain's CDR3 is CASSRKPNSPLHF. The CDR3 coding sequence is TGTGCCAGCAGCCGCAAGCCCAATTCACCCCTCCACTTT.